This T cell receptor beta chain was recovered during a study of blood T cell repertoires in COVID-19. TCRdb keeps only in-frame clones here, not all; method: immunoSEQ multiplex PCR. This sample yields 200,000 to 300,000 clones, of which approximately 83% are seen a single time; more than 9.5% belongs to the top ten. This clone was detected once. CDR1 is SGHNT and CDR2 is YYREEE in the germline V gene (reference sequence). The length of the CDR3 is 14 residues. The sequenced material came from peripheral blood. The source of this sequence is an elderly woman with acute or convalescent COVID-19. The V gene is TRBV5-4, the J gene TRBJ2-6, with D perhaps matching TRBD2 (5 bases). The CDR3 DNA is TGTGGGTCGGGATCGAGCTCTGGGGCCAACGTCCTGACTTTC. It is translated as CGSGSSSGANVLTF. Together with reference TRBV5-4 and TRBJ2-6, the CDR3 gives the full variable domain: ETGVTQSPTHLIKTRGQQVTLRCSSQSGHNTVSWYQQALGQGPQFIFQYYREEENGRGNFPPRFSGLQFPNYSSELNVNALELDDSALYLCGSGSSSGANVLTFGAGSRLTVL.